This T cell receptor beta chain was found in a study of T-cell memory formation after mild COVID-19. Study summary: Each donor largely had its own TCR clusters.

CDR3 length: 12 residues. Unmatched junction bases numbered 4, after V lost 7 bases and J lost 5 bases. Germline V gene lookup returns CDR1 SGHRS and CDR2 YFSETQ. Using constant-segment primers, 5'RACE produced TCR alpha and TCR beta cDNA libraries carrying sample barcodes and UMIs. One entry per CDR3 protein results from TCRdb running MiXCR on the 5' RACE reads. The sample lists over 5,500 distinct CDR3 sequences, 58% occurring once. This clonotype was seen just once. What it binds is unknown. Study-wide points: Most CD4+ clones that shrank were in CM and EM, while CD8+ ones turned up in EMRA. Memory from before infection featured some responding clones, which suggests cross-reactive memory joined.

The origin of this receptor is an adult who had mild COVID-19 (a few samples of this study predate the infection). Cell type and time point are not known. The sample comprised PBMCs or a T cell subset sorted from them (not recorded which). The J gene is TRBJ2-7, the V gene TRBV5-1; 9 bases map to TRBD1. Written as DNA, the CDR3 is TGCGCCAGCGCTGGACAGGGGAACGAGCAGTACTTC. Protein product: CASAGQGNEQYF.